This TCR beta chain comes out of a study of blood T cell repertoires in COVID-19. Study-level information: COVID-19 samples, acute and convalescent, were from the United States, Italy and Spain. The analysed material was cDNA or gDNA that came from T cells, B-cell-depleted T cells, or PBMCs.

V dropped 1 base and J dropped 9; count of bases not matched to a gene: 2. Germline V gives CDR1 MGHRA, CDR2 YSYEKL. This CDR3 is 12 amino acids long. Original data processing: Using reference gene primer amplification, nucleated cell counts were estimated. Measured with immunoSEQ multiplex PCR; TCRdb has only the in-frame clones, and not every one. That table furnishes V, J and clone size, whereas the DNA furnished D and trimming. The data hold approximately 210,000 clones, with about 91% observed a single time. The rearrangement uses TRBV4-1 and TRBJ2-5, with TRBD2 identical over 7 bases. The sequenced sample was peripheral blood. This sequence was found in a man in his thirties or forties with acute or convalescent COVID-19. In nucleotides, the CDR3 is TGCGCCAGCAGCCAAGGACGGGGGGCCCAGTACTTC. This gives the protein CASSQGRGAQYF.